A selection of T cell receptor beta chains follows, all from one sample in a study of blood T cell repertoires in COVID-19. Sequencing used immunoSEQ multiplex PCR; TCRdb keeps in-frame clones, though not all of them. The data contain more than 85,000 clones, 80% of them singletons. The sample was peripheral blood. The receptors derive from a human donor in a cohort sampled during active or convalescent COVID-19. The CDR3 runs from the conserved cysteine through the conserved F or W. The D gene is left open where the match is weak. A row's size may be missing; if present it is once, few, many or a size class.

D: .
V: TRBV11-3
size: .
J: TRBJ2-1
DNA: TGTGCCAGCAGCCTCCGTTTCGGGCACCCCGGGGGCTCCTACAATGAGCAGTTCTTC
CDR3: CASSLRFGHPGGSYNEQFF

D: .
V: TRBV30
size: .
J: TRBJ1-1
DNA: TGTGCCTGGAGTGTACTAGTGAACACTGAAGCTTTCTTT
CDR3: CAWSVLVNTEAFF

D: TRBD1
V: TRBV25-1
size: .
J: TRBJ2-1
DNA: TGTGCCAGCAGGCGACAGGGGCGCTACAATGAGCAGTTCTTC
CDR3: CASRRQGRYNEQFF

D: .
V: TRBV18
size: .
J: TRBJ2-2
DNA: TGTGCCAGCTCACCCACAGGTCTGATGAACACCGGGGAGCTGTTTTTT
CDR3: CASSPTGLMNTGELFF

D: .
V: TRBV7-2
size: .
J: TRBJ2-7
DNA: TGTGCCAGCAGTCAGACCGGGGTAACCTACGAGCAGTACTTC
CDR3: CASSQTGVTYEQYF

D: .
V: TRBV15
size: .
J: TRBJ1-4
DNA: TGTGCCACCAGCAGAGACCCACGGACTAATGAAAAACTGTTTTTT
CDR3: CATSRDPRTNEKLFF

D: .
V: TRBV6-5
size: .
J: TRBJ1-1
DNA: TGTGCCAGCAGTATCGGACTTCTACAAAACACTGAAGCTTTCTTT
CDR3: CASSIGLLQNTEAFF

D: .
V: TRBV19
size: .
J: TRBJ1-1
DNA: TGTGCCAGTAGCCCGGGACAAGTGAACACTGAAGCTTTCTTT
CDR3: CASSPGQVNTEAFF

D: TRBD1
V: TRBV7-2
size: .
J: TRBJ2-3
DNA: TGTGCCAGCAGCTTAGAGGGGGCCGCAGTTACGCAGTATTTT
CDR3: CASSLEGAAVTQYF

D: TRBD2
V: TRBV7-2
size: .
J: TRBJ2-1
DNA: TGTGCCAGCAGCCCGACCAGCGGGGGGTACAATGAGCAGTTCTTC
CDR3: CASSPTSGGYNEQFF

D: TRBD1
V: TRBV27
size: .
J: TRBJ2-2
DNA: TGTGCCAGCAGTTTATTGCAGGGGGCGAAAGCCGGGGAGCTGTTTTTT
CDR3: CASSLLQGAKAGELFF

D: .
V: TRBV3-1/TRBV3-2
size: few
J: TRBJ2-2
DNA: TGTGCCAGCAGCCAAGATTTCGGGGGGCTGGCCGGGGAGCTGTTTTTT
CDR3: CASSQDFGGLAGELFF

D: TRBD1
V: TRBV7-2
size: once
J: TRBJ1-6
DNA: TGTGCCAGCAGCTTTTCATCAGGGGGCCATAATTCACCCCTCCACTTT
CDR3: CASSFSSGGHNSPLHF